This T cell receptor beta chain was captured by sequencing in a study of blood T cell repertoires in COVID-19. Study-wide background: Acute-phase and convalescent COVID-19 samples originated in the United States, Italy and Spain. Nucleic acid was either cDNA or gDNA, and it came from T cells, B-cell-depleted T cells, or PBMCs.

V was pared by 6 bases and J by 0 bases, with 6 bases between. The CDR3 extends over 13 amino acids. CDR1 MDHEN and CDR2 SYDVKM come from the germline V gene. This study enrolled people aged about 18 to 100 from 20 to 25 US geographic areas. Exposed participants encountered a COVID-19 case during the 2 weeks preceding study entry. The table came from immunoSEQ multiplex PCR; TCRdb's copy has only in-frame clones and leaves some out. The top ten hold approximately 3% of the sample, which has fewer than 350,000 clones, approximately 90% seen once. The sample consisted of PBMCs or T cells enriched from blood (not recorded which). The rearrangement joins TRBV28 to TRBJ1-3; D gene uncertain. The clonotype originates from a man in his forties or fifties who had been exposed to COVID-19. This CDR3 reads CASRSFSGNTIYF. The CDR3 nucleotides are TGTGCCAGCAGAAGCTTCTCTGGAAACACCATATATTTT.